This TCR beta chain appears in the sequencing data of a study of CD8+ T cells in alopecia areata. V was shortened by 5 bases and J by 1 base, with 11 bases between the two germline ends. CDR3 size: 14 residues. Germline lookup yields CDR1 SGHVS and CDR2 FQNEAQ. The sample holds one count of this clone. The authors extracted RNA and reverse transcribed it into cDNA as the sequencing template. TCRdb's copy holds only in-frame clones and misses some; the assay was immunoSEQ multiplex PCR. Among about 130,000 clones listed, around three fifths were seen once. This TCR derives from a human donor with alopecia areata. The chain combines TRBV7-8 with TRBJ1-1; D is undetermined. The material sequenced was CD4+ T cells sorted from blood, taken at week 0. Here the CDR3 reads CASSPGTANTEAFF. The CDR3 DNA sequence: TGTGCCAGCAGCCCGGGAACAGCGAACACTGAAGCTTTCTTT. The full variable domain, its missing parts supplied by reference TRBV7-8 and TRBJ1-1, is GAGVSQSPRYKVAKRGQDVALRCDPISGHVSLFWYQQALGQGPEFLTYFQNEAQLDKSGLPSDRFFAERPEGSVSTLKIQRTQQEDSAVYLCASSPGTANTEAFFGQGTRLTVV.